The 21 T cell receptor beta chains below all came from one sample that was sequenced in a study of cytomegalovirus exposure and HLA in healthy donors. The PCR used 60 Vbeta and 13 Jbeta primers. Produced via immunoSEQ multiplex PCR; TCRdb's table is partial and in-frame only. The sample spans about 150,000 clones; the ten largest clones claim 1.6%. The material sequenced was PBMCs. All receptors come from a woman aged 50 to 65 in good health and CMV-seronegative.

The chain employs TRBV4-1 and TRBJ2-7, with D possibly matching TRBD1 (6 bases). V was clipped by 2 bases and J by 4 bases, with 21 bases between them. This CDR3 has 17 amino acids. CDR1 is MGHRA and CDR2 is YSYEKL in the germline V gene. The CDR3 sequence: CASSQPLVGRDKYEQYF. CDR3 sequence (DNA): TGCGCCAGCAGCCAACCCCTCGTCGGCCGGGACAAATACGAGCAGTACTTC.

The rearrangement links TRBV19 to TRBJ1-1; 8 bases line up with TRBD1. The CDR3 spans 15 residues. With V trimmed by 5 bases and J by 1 base, 6 bases remained unmatched. Germline V gene data show CDR1 as LNHDA and CDR2 as SQIVND (reference sequence). The DNA for the CDR3 is TGTGCCAGTAGTTTGTCCGGGACAGGGAACACTGAAGCTTTCTTT. Protein: CASSLSGTGNTEAFF.

This chain connects TRBV6-7 to TRBJ1-5; a possible D gene is TRBD1 (5 bases). TRBV6-7 is an open reading frame whose function is uncertain. Between the trimmed V and J ends, which lost 5 bases and 0 bases, there was a span of 11 bases. This CDR3 is 15 amino acids long. The CDR3: CASSPRDDSNQPQHF. CDR3 DNA sequence: TGTGCCAGCAGTCCCAGGGATGATAGCAATCAGCCCCAGCATTTT.

The J gene is TRBJ2-7, the V gene TRBV25-1; weak D call: TRBD1 (5 bases). The ends were cut back, 8 bases at V and 5 bases at J, with 19 bases in the middle. Germline CDR1 and CDR2: MGHDK and SYGVNS. The CDR3 length is 14 residues. CDR3 coding DNA: TGTGCCAGCTCCAGTCTCCAGGGTGAGAACGAGCAGTACTTC. Translation gives CASSSLQGENEQYF.

V usage is TRBV6-1 and J usage is TRBJ1-2, with D possibly being TRBD1 (5 bases). Looked up from germline, CDR1 is MNHNS and CDR2 is SASEGT. This CDR3 region has 14 residues. V lost 11 bases and J lost 1, with 17 bases in between. CDR3 sequence reads: CAAPKDTLNYGYTF. The CDR3 DNA is TGTGCCGCCCCAAAGGACACCCTTAACTATGGCTACACCTTC.

The CDR3 DNA sequence: TGTGCCAGCAGTGAATTACCTATTCCTAACTATGGCTACACCTTC. It encodes CASSELPIPNYGYTF. The chain recombines TRBV6-1 with TRBJ1-2; D not certain. Trimming took off 2 bases at V and 0 bases at J, with 10 bases between the two ends. Germline assignment: CDR1 MNHNS and CDR2 SASEGT. CDR3 length equals 15 residues.

The chain couples TRBV19 to TRBJ2-1, with 9 bases that match TRBD2. The CDR3 covers 16 residues. Trimming took 2 bases from V and 6 from J; bases not matched to a gene: 8. The germline V gene has CDR1 LNHDA and CDR2 SQIVND (reference sequence). The CDR3 DNA sequence: TGTGCCAGTAGTATATACGGCGGGAGGGCCCCCAATGAGCAGTTCTTC. Its translation is CASSIYGGRAPNEQFF.

This CDR3 reads CACPGGGNTDTQYF. CDR3 in DNA: TGTGCCTGTCCAGGGGGAGGCAACACAGATACGCAGTATTTT. This chain links TRBV30 with TRBJ2-3; perhaps TRBD1 as D (7 bases). V lost 6 bases and J 2 bases, leaving 15 bases between the germline ends. Germline values: CDR1 GTSNPN, CDR2 SVGIG (reference sequence). The CDR3 has 14 residues.

The chain joins TRBV7-2 to TRBJ2-5; 11 bases map to TRBD2. The J call may be wrong; the DNA end is better matched by TRBJ2-7. The CDR3 contains 19 residues. Germline V CDR1 and CDR2: SGHTA, FQGNSA. This CDR3 reads CASSLARGSGRADSYEQYF. The CDR3 bases are TGTGCCAGCAGCTTAGCAAGGGGTAGCGGGAGGGCCGATTCCTACGAGCAGTACTTC.

V gene TRBV28 combines with J gene TRBJ1-1, with D possibly matching TRBD1 (5 bases). The V end lost 5 bases, the J end lost 1 base, and 17 bases lay between the germline ends. The CDR3 extends over 16 amino acids. Germline V gene sequence: CDR1 MDHEN, CDR2 SYDVKM. The CDR3 reads CASSARVGRGNTEAFF. The CDR3 DNA follows: TGTGCCAGCAGTGCCCGCGTCGGGAGGGGGAACACTGAAGCTTTCTTT.

This chain uses TRBV4-2 with TRBJ1-1, with TRBD1 as a possible D gene (6 bases). The germline CDR1 and CDR2 sequences are LGHNA and YNFKEQ. Trimming shortened V by 2 bases and J by 6 bases, and 13 bases separated the two germline ends. There are 14 residues in the CDR3. The CDR3 DNA is TGTGCCAGCAGCCAAAGGACAGCGGTCCCTGAAGCTTTCTTT. Its translation is CASSQRTAVPEAFF.

The gene calls are TRBV5-1 and TRBJ2-3, with 10 bases fitting TRBD1. The CDR3 contains 16 residues. The V gene end was trimmed by 5 bases and the J gene end by 1 base; junction bases not matched to a gene: 7. Per the germline V gene, CDR1 is SGHRS and CDR2 is YFSETQ. The CDR3 DNA sequence: TGCGCCAGCAGGAGAGGGACAGGGGTGGGCACAGATACGCAGTATTTT. Amino acids: CASRRGTGVGTDTQYF. Drawing the rest from reference TRBV5-1 and TRBJ2-3, the complete variable domain is KAGVTQTPRYLIKTRGQQVTLSCSPISGHRSVSWYQQTPGQGLQFLFEYFSETQRNKGNFPGRFSGRQFSNSRSEMNVSTLELGDSALYLCASRRGTGVGTDTQYFGPGTRLTVL.

The J gene is TRBJ2-3, the V gene TRBV7-2; 9 bases fit TRBD1. The CDR3 covers 15 residues. Per germline, CDR1 SGHTA and CDR2 FQGNSA. V shed 6 bases, J shed 0 bases, and the junction held 4 bases outside the gene matches. CDR3 residues: CASSPDRGSTDTQYF. The CDR3 DNA reads TGTGCCAGCAGTCCTGACAGGGGGAGCACAGATACGCAGTATTTT.

V is TRBV6-5 and J is TRBJ1-2, with a possible D match to TRBD1 (5 bases). Looked up from germline, CDR1 is MNHEY and CDR2 is SVGAGI. Trimming stripped 0 bases from V and 8 bases from J, with 16 bases between. This CDR3 region has 15 residues. As DNA, the CDR3 is TGTGCCAGCAGTTACTCGCGGGGGAGTCTGGACGGCTACACCTTC. Protein: CASSYSRGSLDGYTF.

J is TRBJ2-2 and V is TRBV5-5; 8 bases are shared with TRBD1. Germline V gives CDR1 SGHKS, CDR2 YYEKEE (reference sequence). V gave up 2 bases and J gave up 13 bases; unmatched junction bases: 4. The CDR3 sequence is 12 residues long. CDR3 nucleotide sequence: TGTGCCAGCAGCTTCGACAGGGGTGTGCTGTTTTTT. It yields the protein CASSFDRGVLFF.

The rearrangement links TRBV30 to TRBJ1-6; D is unclear. In germline, CDR1 is GTSNPN, CDR2 SVGIG (reference sequence). The CDR3 length is 12 residues. The CDR3: CAVSSYNSPLHF. In DNA, the CDR3 is TGTGCGGTCAGCTCCTATAATTCACCCCTCCACTTT.

The gene calls are TRBV30 and TRBJ2-3; tentatively, D is TRBD1 (6 bases). The CDR3 length is 14 residues. Trimming shortened V by 0 bases and J by 5 bases, and 12 bases separated the two germline ends. Germline CDR1 and CDR2: GTSNPN and SVGIG (reference sequence). This CDR3 reads CAWSVRQGIDTQYF. The CDR3 bases are TGTGCCTGGAGTGTACGTCAGGGGATAGATACGCAGTATTTT.

The chain is built from TRBV7-8 and TRBJ2-5, with 14 bases lining up with TRBD2. Germline CDR1 SGHVS, CDR2 FQNEAQ. V lost 6 bases, J lost 2 bases, and 8 bases stayed unmatched. The CDR3 runs to 17 residues. CDR3 sequence (DNA): TGTGCCAGCAGAGGGACTAGCGGGGGTTTTAGGCAAGAGACCCAGTACTTC. Its protein product is CASRGTSGGFRQETQYF.

V is TRBV29-1 and J is TRBJ1-2, with 7 bases fitting TRBD1. In germline, CDR1 is SQVTM, CDR2 ANQGSEA. J lost 4 bases, V lost 7 bases, and 15 bases had no gene match. The CDR3 is 15 amino acids. CDR3 in DNA: TGCAGCGCCATAGTTCTTACGGGACAGTCCTATGGCTACACCTTC. Its protein is CSAIVLTGQSYGYTF.

The chain is built from TRBV18 and TRBJ1-2; 7 bases agree with TRBD1. Germline V gene lookup returns CDR1 KGHSH and CDR2 LQKENI. This CDR3 comprises 13 residues. J gave up 8 bases and V 3 bases, and 6 bases lay outside the gene matches. In nucleotides, the CDR3 is TGTGCCAGCTCACCCGACAGGGAAGAAGGCTACACCTTC. Its translation: CASSPDREEGYTF. Filled out from reference TRBV18 and TRBJ1-2, the complete variable domain reads NAGVMQNPRHLVRRRGQEARLRCSPMKGHSHVYWYRQLPEEGLKFMVYLQKENIIDESGMPKERFSAEFPKEGPSILRIQQVVRGDSAAYFCASSPDREEGYTFGSGTRLTVV.

The chain joins TRBV6-5 to TRBJ2-3, with D perhaps TRBD2 (5 bases). The germline CDR1 and CDR2 sequences are MNHEY and SVGAGI. CDR3 size: 13 residues. Between the trimmed V and J ends, which lost 6 bases and 6 bases, there was a span of 13 bases. CDR3 region: CASRDWKADTQYF. The CDR3, as DNA: TGTGCCAGCAGGGACTGGAAGGCGGATACGCAGTATTTT.